The clone carrying this TCR beta chain was recorded many times. Its cognate antigen is unknown. This sample stems from a study of T-cell reconstitution after alpha-beta-depleted transplantation in children. Study-level results: Alpha-beta T cells about two months after transplant reportedly derived from several hundred expanded graft clones.

Preparing the TCRbeta library involved the use of unique molecular identifiers. TCRdb fed the PCR reads into MiXCR, producing one record per CDR3 protein. This table has around 580,000 distinct CDR3 sequences, roughly 23% appearing once. The CDR3 runs 17 residues. The ends were cut back, 3 bases at V and 7 bases at J, with 21 bases in the middle. The J gene is TRBJ2-2, the V gene TRBV12-3 or TRBV12-4, with a weak D call TRBD1 (7 bases). The sequences come from PBMCs, mostly from graft donor cells, collected 360 days after TCRalphabeta/CD19-depleted stem cell transplant. This clonotype originated in a boy in the first two years of life who had a stem cell transplant for acute myeloid leukemia, so the T cells may come from the graft donor. In nucleotides, the CDR3 is TGTGCCAGCAGTTTCCAGGGGGGCAGCGTCAGGGGCGGGGAGCTGTTTTTT. Translated: CASSFQGGSVRGGELFF.